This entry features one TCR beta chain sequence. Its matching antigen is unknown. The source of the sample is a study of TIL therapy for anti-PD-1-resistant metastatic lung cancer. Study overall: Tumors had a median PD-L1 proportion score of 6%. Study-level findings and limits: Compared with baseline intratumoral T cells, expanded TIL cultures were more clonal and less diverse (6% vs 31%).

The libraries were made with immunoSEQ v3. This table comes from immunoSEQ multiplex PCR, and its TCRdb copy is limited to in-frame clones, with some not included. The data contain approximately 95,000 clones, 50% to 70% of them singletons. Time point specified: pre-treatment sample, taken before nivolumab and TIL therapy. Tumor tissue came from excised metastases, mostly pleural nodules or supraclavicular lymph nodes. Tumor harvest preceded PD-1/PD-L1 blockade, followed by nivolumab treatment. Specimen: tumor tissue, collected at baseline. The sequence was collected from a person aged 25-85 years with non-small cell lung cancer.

The CDR3 coding sequence is TGTGCCAGCAGGGTACAGGGGGGACATTACTATGGCTACACCTTC. Amino acid sequence: CASRVQGGHYYGYTF. This rearrangement joins TRBV28 to TRBJ1-2, with 8 bases lining up with TRBD1. The CDR3 consists of 15 residues. V lost 6 bases and J lost 3; bases outside the gene matches: 9. CDR1 is MDHEN, CDR2 SYDVKM, per germline.